This note documents a single TCR beta chain sequence. The germline gives CDR1 ENHRY, CDR2 SYGVKD. CDR3 size: 14 residues. V shed 7 bases, J shed 1 base, and the junction held 4 bases outside the gene matches. Original handling: Reference gene primers were amplified, and this amplification served to estimate nucleated cell counts. Method: immunoSEQ multiplex PCR; TCRdb's copy keeps in-frame clones and lacks some. V, J and clone size derive from that table, while D and trimming were established from the DNA sequence. In the table there are approximately 300,000 clones, around 90% of which are singletons. This sample is part of a study of blood T cell repertoires in COVID-19. Looking at the study overall: Both acute and convalescent COVID-19 samples were obtained from the United States, Italy and Spain. From T cells, B-cell-depleted T cells, or PBMCs came the material, which was cDNA or gDNA.

This clonotype was obtained from a man younger than 30 who had recovered from COVID-19. The J gene is TRBJ2-3, the V gene TRBV10-3; 8 bases map to TRBD1. The source material was peripheral blood. CDR3 nucleotide sequence: TGTGCCATCACACCGGGACAGGGCACAGATACGCAGTATTTT. Protein: CAITPGQGTDTQYF.